Below, 31 T cell receptor beta chains from the same sample are listed, as sequenced in a study of a mutant IDH1 vaccine in newly diagnosed glioma. Antigen specificity for these receptors is unknown. Sequencing used immunoSEQ multiplex PCR; TCRdb keeps in-frame clones, though not all of them. The table has tens of thousands of clones, over 70% seen once. The sample's time point: week 23, last vaccination. Every single dose of the vaccine, 300 ug of mutant IDH1 20-mer peptide, came with topical imiquimod. The sample in question was PBMCs, obtained from a glioma patient whose treatment included an IDH1 peptide vaccine. The receptors derive from a man between 40 and 49 years old with glioma.

The rearrangement links TRBV5-1 to TRBJ1-1; D ambiguous. CDR1 and CDR2 from the germline V gene are SGHRS and YFSETQ. Trimming took 0 bases from V and 7 from J, leaving 4 bases between them. This CDR3 region has 11 residues. CDR3 nucleotide sequence: TGCGCCAGCAGCTTGGGGAGTGAAGCTTTCTTT. Its translation is CASSLGSEAFF.

The chain uses TRBV10-2 and TRBJ2-7; D call uncertain. CDR1 WSHSY and CDR2 SAAADI come from the germline V gene. Trimming left V 3 bases short and J 3 bases short, with 0 bases between. The CDR3 has 10 residues. The CDR3 here is CASSDYEQYF. CDR3 nucleotides: TGCGCCAGCAGTGACTACGAGCAGTACTTC.

At least ten counts were recorded for this clone. V usage is TRBV7-3 and J usage is TRBJ1-1; D is perhaps TRBD1 (5 bases). Per the germline V gene, CDR1 is SGHTA and CDR2 is FQGTGA. Trimming shortened V by 4 bases and J by 0 bases, and 6 bases separated the two germline ends. The CDR3 extends over 13 amino acids. The CDR3 loop reads CASSSGLNTEAFF. The CDR3 nucleotides read TGTGCCAGCAGCTCAGGGTTGAACACTGAAGCTTTCTTT.

This sequence joins TRBV6-4 and TRBJ2-5; TRBD2 might be the D (6 bases). Trimming took 5 bases from V and 5 from J, leaving 18 bases between them. This CDR3 has 15 residues. The germline CDR1 and CDR2 sequences are MRHNA and SNTAGT. The CDR3 loop is CASSSTGGAQETQYF. CDR3 nucleotide sequence: TGTGCCAGCAGTAGCACCGGGGGAGCGCAGGAGACCCAGTACTTC.

The chain combines TRBV5-6 with TRBJ1-5; the D gene is possibly TRBD1 (5 bases). Between the trimmed V and J ends, which lost 3 bases and 6 bases, there was a span of 7 bases. This CDR3 is 12 amino acids long. CDR1 and CDR2 (germline): SGHDT, YYEEEE. In nucleotides, the CDR3 is TGTGCCAGCAGCTCAACAGGTCAGCCCCAGCATTTT. Protein product: CASSSTGQPQHF.

The rearrangement links TRBV7-9 to TRBJ1-6; TRBD1 is a possible D gene (5 bases). Trimming shortened V by 4 bases and J by 10 bases, and 14 bases separated the two germline ends. The CDR3 extends over 14 amino acids. Per germline, CDR1 SEHNR and CDR2 FQNEAQ (reference sequence). The DNA of the CDR3 is TGTGCCAGCAGCTCGAGGGACGGCTACTCACCCCTCCACTTT. It yields the protein CASSSRDGYSPLHF.

This sequence joins TRBV13 and TRBJ2-1, with D maybe TRBD1 (7 bases). The CDR3 covers 13 residues. Germline V CDR1 and CDR2: PRHDT, FYEKMQ (reference sequence). With 5 bases removed from V and 8 bases from J, the gap between germline ends came to 13 bases. The CDR3, as DNA: TGTGCCAGCAGCCGGACAGGAGGGGATGAGCAGTTCTTC. This translates into CASSRTGGDEQFF.

This clone has just one count. This chain links TRBV19 with TRBJ1-2; 7 bases match TRBD1. Germline CDR1 and CDR2: LNHDA and SQIVND (reference sequence). The length of the CDR3 is 15 residues. The junction had 10 bases not matched to a gene; V was cut back by 5 bases and J by 4 bases. CDR3 coding DNA: TGTGCCAGTAGTCCCCTTGGAGGGGGCGCCTATGGCTACACCTTC. Protein sequence: CASSPLGGGAYGYTF.

The chain combines TRBV5-1 with TRBJ1-2; D is unresolved. V was clipped by 0 bases and J by 7 bases, with 13 bases between them. Germline values: CDR1 SGHRS, CDR2 YFSETQ. The CDR3 contains 14 residues. The CDR3 DNA is TGCGCCAGCAGCTTGGAAAGGGTGGGCCGTGGCTACACCTTC. Amino acids: CASSLERVGRGYTF.

The V gene is TRBV13, the J gene TRBJ2-7, with a tentative D call TRBD1 (6 bases). The CDR3 length is 16 residues. The germline V gene has CDR1 PRHDT and CDR2 FYEKMQ (reference sequence). Deletions cut 5 bases from V and 0 bases from J, with 17 bases between. The CDR3 protein is CASSLQTGKLSYEQYF. CDR3 DNA: TGTGCCAGCAGCCTCCAGACAGGAAAGCTCTCCTACGAGCAGTACTTC.

The chain carries TRBV7-7 and TRBJ2-1; either TRBD1 or TRBD2 may supply D (5 bases each). The CDR3 consists of 13 residues. Germline CDR1 SSHAT, CDR2 FNYEAQ (reference sequence). The germline V and J ends were trimmed by 2 bases and 5 bases, with 7 bases remaining between them. The CDR3 DNA is TGTGCCAGCAGCTTACAGGGAGACAATGAGCAGTTCTTC. This translates into CASSLQGDNEQFF.

The chain is built from TRBV27 and TRBJ1-2; tentatively, D is TRBD1 (5 bases). This CDR3 comprises 12 residues. Germline CDR1 reads MNHEY; CDR2 reads SMNVEV (reference sequence). V lost 2 bases and J 8 bases, leaving 9 bases between the germline ends. The CDR3 here is CASSLDRTGYTF. The CDR3 coding sequence is TGTGCCAGCAGTTTAGATAGGACAGGCTACACCTTC.

This chain connects TRBV18 to TRBJ1-2; 9 bases fit TRBD1. The V gene's germline CDR1 is KGHSH and CDR2 LQKENI. V trimming: 2 bases; J trimming: 3 bases; junction bases outside the gene matches: 7. CDR3 length: 16 residues. DNA for the CDR3: TGTGCCAGCTCACCAATCCGACAGGGGGGTGACTATGGCTACACCTTC. It yields the protein CASSPIRQGGDYGYTF.

A few counts support this clone. The rearrangement uses TRBV6-1 and TRBJ1-3; the D gene is possibly TRBD1 (6 bases). V lost 8 bases and J 3 bases, leaving 8 bases between the germline ends. CDR1 and CDR2 from the germline V gene are MNHNS and SASEGT. The CDR3 is 12 amino acids. The CDR3: CASRTDGNTIYF. Here the CDR3 DNA reads TGTGCCAGCCGGACAGATGGAAACACCATATATTTT.

The genes are TRBV2 and TRBJ1-1, with TRBD1 as a possible D gene (6 bases). The CDR3 covers 13 residues. The V gene lost 4 bases and the J gene lost 6 bases, with 12 bases spanning the gap. CDR1 is SNHLY, CDR2 FYNNEI, per germline. CDR3 sequence: CASSAWGASEAFF. CDR3 bases: TGTGCCAGCAGTGCGTGGGGGGCGTCTGAAGCTTTCTTT.

This chain joins TRBV6-5 and TRBJ2-2; maybe TRBD2 (7 bases). This CDR3 has 16 residues. CDR1 and CDR2 from the germline V gene are MNHEY and SVGAGI. The ends were cut back, 2 bases at V and 4 bases at J, with 14 bases in the middle. This CDR3 is CASSYEGGRSTGELFF. CDR3 sequence (DNA): TGTGCCAGCAGTTACGAGGGGGGGCGGAGCACCGGGGAGCTGTTTTTT.

The table lists this clone with a few counts. One end of the junction fails to match germline, which may point to a read error. The sample holds other DNA sequences that translate to the same CDR3. The gene calls are TRBV20-1 and TRBJ2-3; D not certain. CDR3 size: 11 residues. Germline V gives CDR1 DFQATT, CDR2 SNEGSKA (reference sequence). The CDR3 loop reads CSARDTDTQYF. CDR3 DNA: TGCAGTGCGAGAGATACAGATACGCAGTATTTT.

This chain uses TRBV5-1 with TRBJ2-1, with D perhaps matching TRBD1 or TRBD2 (5 bases each). V was trimmed by 4 bases and J by 0 bases, leaving 17 bases between them. CDR1 SGHRS and CDR2 YFSETQ come from the germline V gene. The CDR3 is 17 amino acids. Here the CDR3 reads CASSAGDRQSSYNEQFF. DNA for the CDR3: TGCGCCAGCAGCGCCGGGGACCGTCAGAGCTCCTACAATGAGCAGTTCTTC.

This rearrangement joins TRBV19 to TRBJ1-5; TRBD1 might be the D (5 bases). CDR1 is LNHDA and CDR2 is SQIVND in the germline V gene (reference sequence). The germline V and J ends were trimmed by 5 bases and 6 bases, with 20 bases remaining between them. The CDR3 is made up of 16 amino acids. CDR3 amino acids: CASSHGRGVVGQPQHF. As DNA, the CDR3 is TGTGCCAGTAGTCACGGACGGGGGGTAGTTGGTCAGCCCCAGCATTTT.

The V gene is TRBV15, the J gene TRBJ1-5; D not certain. V was clipped by 3 bases and J by 1 base, with 10 bases between them. Germline CDR1 and CDR2: LNHNV and YYDKDF (reference sequence). CDR3 length equals 15 residues. In nucleotides, the CDR3 is TGTGCCACCAGCAGCGGTGTGACAAGCAATCAGCCCCAGCATTTT. Amino acids: CATSSGVTSNQPQHF.

This clone was counted once. The V call is TRBV7-8, the J call TRBJ2-1, with TRBD2 matching 9 bases. Germline-derived CDR1 and CDR2 are SGHVS and FQNEAQ. Trimming took 1 base from V and 3 from J; bases not matched to a gene: 4. The CDR3 sequence is 16 residues long. The CDR3 here is CASSLVGSGGYNEQFF. The DNA of the CDR3 is TGTGCCAGCAGCTTAGTTGGTAGCGGGGGCTACAATGAGCAGTTCTTC.

The rearrangement joins TRBV7-8 to TRBJ1-4, with D maybe TRBD1 (6 bases). Germline CDR1 reads SGHVS; CDR2 reads FQNEAQ. This CDR3 has 12 amino acids. V dropped 8 bases and J dropped 8 bases, with 12 bases sitting between them. The CDR3 loop reads CASGGAGEKLFF. In nucleotides, the CDR3 is TGTGCCAGCGGGGGCGCGGGGGAAAAACTGTTTTTT. Full variable domain (missing parts from reference TRBV7-8 and TRBJ1-4): GAGVSQSPRYKVAKRGQDVALRCDPISGHVSLFWYQQALGQGPEFLTYFQNEAQLDKSGLPSDRFFAERPEGSVSTLKIQRTQQEDSAVYLCASGGAGEKLFFGSGTQLSVL.

J is TRBJ1-2 and V is TRBV10-3, with D possibly being TRBD1 (5 bases). Trimming pared 11 bases from V and 3 bases from J, leaving 22 bases between. This CDR3 comprises 15 residues. Germline values: CDR1 ENHRY, CDR2 SYGVKD. CDR3 sequence: CAAGDWGAVHYGYTF. CDR3 in DNA: TGTGCCGCCGGAGATTGGGGCGCAGTACACTATGGCTACACCTTC.

Of note for this clone: One junction end does not reproduce the germline sequence, and a read error may be involved. The chain has TRBV7-7 and TRBJ1-2; D not resolved. The CDR3 covers 13 residues. Germline CDR1 is SSHAT and CDR2 is FNYEAQ (reference sequence). For the CDR3, the DNA is TGTGCTAGCAGCTTAGTCAGCTTCTATGGCTACACCTTC. This encodes CASSLVSFYGYTF.

The V and J genes are TRBV18 and TRBJ1-2, with a possible D match to TRBD1 (5 bases). This CDR3 has 13 amino acids. The V end was cut by 1 base, the J end by 3 bases, with 6 bases between. Per germline, CDR1 KGHSH and CDR2 LQKENI. The CDR3 bases are TGTGCCAGCTCACCACTGGGGCACTATGGCTACACCTTC. Translation: CASSPLGHYGYTF.

J is TRBJ2-3 and V is TRBV19; D unclear. Germline CDR1 reads LNHDA; CDR2 reads SQIVND (reference sequence). The CDR3 runs to 13 residues. V shed 3 bases and J shed 4 bases, with 8 bases lying between them. The CDR3 here is CASSIAAADTQYF. The CDR3 DNA reads as TGTGCCAGTAGTATCGCCGCGGCAGATACGCAGTATTTT. Full variable domain (remainder filled in from reference TRBV19 and TRBJ2-3): DGGITQSPKYLFRKEGQNVTLSCEQNLNHDAMYWYRQDPGQGLRLIYYSQIVNDFQKGDIAEGYSVSREKKESFPLTVTSAQKNPTAFYLCASSIAAADTQYFGPGTRLTVL.

This clone was counted only a few times. The rearrangement joins TRBV6-5 to TRBJ2-3, with D perhaps matching TRBD2 (6 bases). The V gene lost 6 bases and the J gene lost 2 bases, with 15 bases spanning the gap. Germline V gene data show CDR1 as MNHEY and CDR2 as SVGAGI. This CDR3 spans 15 amino acids. For the CDR3, the DNA is TGTGCCAGCAGACCCCCGGGACTTAACACAGATACGCAGTATTTT. The encoded protein is CASRPPGLNTDTQYF.

The chain couples TRBV6-1 to TRBJ1-1; D not certain. Trimming pared 4 bases from V and 2 bases from J, leaving 8 bases between. Germline values: CDR1 MNHNS, CDR2 SASEGT. The CDR3 consists of 13 residues. Written as DNA, the CDR3 is TGTGCCAGCAGTGGGCAGAGCAACACTGAAGCTTTCTTT. Translated: CASSGQSNTEAFF.

The chain recombines TRBV4-1 with TRBJ1-3; D is unresolved. The CDR3 totals 13 residues. V was clipped by 0 bases and J by 8 bases, with 8 bases between them. Germline V lookup: CDR1 MGHRA, CDR2 YSYEKL. Written as DNA, the CDR3 is TGCGCCAGCAGCCAAGATCCGGGGTACACCATATATTTT. This codes for CASSQDPGYTIYF.

The genes are TRBV6-5 and TRBJ1-1; D perhaps matches TRBD1 (5 bases). Germline CDR1 is MNHEY and CDR2 is SVGAGI. Trimming shortened V by 2 bases and J by 1 base, and 8 bases separated the two germline ends. CDR3 length: 14 residues. The CDR3 DNA is TGTGCCAGCAGTTACGACAGACGGAACACTGAAGCTTTCTTT. It codes for CASSYDRRNTEAFF.

The V call is TRBV27, the J call TRBJ2-5; TRBD2 agrees at 8 bases. The CDR3 consists of 14 residues. Germline V gene sequence: CDR1 MNHEY, CDR2 SMNVEV (reference sequence). With 4 bases clipped from V and 1 base from J, the junction kept 2 bases outside the gene matches. The CDR3 here is CASSSSGSQETQYF. The CDR3 bases are TGTGCCAGCAGTTCCAGCGGGAGCCAAGAGACCCAGTACTTC.